One sample yielded the 10 T cell receptor beta chains listed below, sequenced in a study of regulatory T cells in long-lasting Graves disease (dated by TCRdb to the early 2020s). To prepare the library, multiplex PCR was applied. Sequenced on an Illumina HiSeq 4000. iRepertoire HTBI primers and Arm-PCR amplification of CDR3 regions were used to construct TCR beta libraries. Clones were called with MiXCR by TCRdb after fastp trimmed the public reads at Q25, and only in-frame beta chains were retained. For every CDR3 protein sequence, its rows merge into one entry that carries the most common genes and DNA. Within this sample are about 520,000 distinct CDR3 sequences, with approximately 12% of them counted one time only. The leading ten clones occupy approximately 9% of the sample. The intended sense of this specimen's time point label: newly diagnosed GD, antithyroid drugs for less than 3 months. For both TCR sequencing and RNA sequencing, RNA was extracted from PBMCs in TRIzol.

The same data also contributed to another study, on T cells in Graves' hyperthyroidism and ophthalmopathy.

The sample in question was peripheral blood mononuclear cells (PBMCs), obtained at new diagnosis, from a patient treated with antithyroid drugs. The receptors originated from a woman between 25 and 40 years old with Graves disease. Donor details come from another sample of the same person, matched by shared clones.

V usage is TRBV19 and J usage is TRBJ2-5; 7 positions match TRBD1. Germline loops: CDR1 LNHDA, CDR2 SQIVND (reference sequence). Trimming cost V 5 bases and J 5 bases; bases outside gene matches: 5. The CDR3 has 13 amino acids. DNA of the CDR3: TGTGCCAGTAGTGACAACAGGGGTGAGACCCAGTACTTC. It yields the protein CASSDNRGETQYF.

This clonotype was seen many times. CDR3 region: CAWSQGTNYGYTF. DNA for the CDR3: TGTGCCTGGTCACAGGGAACTAACTATGGCTACACCTTC. The chain combines TRBV30 with TRBJ1-2; perhaps TRBD1 as D (6 bases). The CDR3 has 13 amino acids. Trimming removed 5 bases at V and 0 bases at J, with 10 bases between. CDR1 is GTSNPN and CDR2 is SVGIG in the germline V gene (reference sequence).

This clonotype was detected only a few times. CDR3: CAWSTRTASPLHF. Here the CDR3 DNA reads TGTGCCTGGAGTACCCGGACCGCATCGCCCCTCCACTTT. This chain uses TRBV30 with TRBJ1-6; no reliable D call. CDR3 size: 13 residues. Germline-derived CDR1 and CDR2 are GTSNPN and SVGIG (reference sequence). V lost 2 bases, J lost 13 bases, and 15 bases lay in between.

This clonotype was detected a few times. The chain combines TRBV6-1 with TRBJ1-5; TRBD1 matches at 9 bases. This CDR3 has 17 residues. Germline CDR1 is MNHNS and CDR2 is SASEGT. With V trimmed by 5 bases and J by 3 bases, 11 bases remained unmatched. CDR3 DNA: TGTGCCAGCAGTCCTACAGGGGGCGGCTTTACCAATCAGCCCCAGCATTTT. Translated, it gives CASSPTGGGFTNQPQHF.

V usage is TRBV30 and J usage is TRBJ1-3; 8 bases agree with TRBD1. This CDR3 comprises 13 residues. V gave up 4 bases and J gave up 4 bases; unmatched junction bases: 3. The V gene's germline CDR1 is GTSNPN and CDR2 SVGIG (reference sequence). The DNA of the CDR3 is TGTGCCTGGAAGACAGGGGTCGGAAACACCATATATTTT. Amino acids: CAWKTGVGNTIYF.

The sample holds a few counts of this clonotype. This may stem from a read error, because a much larger clone lies one nucleotide away. The conserved closing phenylalanine or tryptophan is absent in this CDR3, likely reflecting a read error. The chain couples TRBV14 to TRBJ1-1; TRBD1 is a possible D gene (5 bases). Germline loops: CDR1 SGHDN, CDR2 FVKESK. The CDR3 has 12 residues. The V end lost 4 bases, the J end lost 10 bases, and 13 bases lay between the germline ends. CDR3 DNA sequence: TGTGCCAGCAGCCGGGTGGAGGGGCGAGCTTTCTCT. This sequence encodes CASSRVEGRAFS.

This clonotype has at least ten counts. V gene TRBV12-3 or TRBV12-4 combines with J gene TRBJ1-1; D unclear. Trimming removed 7 bases from V and 3 bases from J, with 24 bases in between. The CDR3 has 17 amino acids. The CDR3 nucleotides read TGTGCCAGCAAGCGCTGGTTTGACCCGGGGATATACACTGAAGCTTTCTTT. This codes for CASKRWFDPGIYTEAFF.

J is TRBJ2-3 and V is TRBV7-9; D remains ambiguous. The CDR3 covers 17 residues. V lost 5 bases and J lost 8, with 26 bases in between. Germline V gene lookup returns CDR1 SEHNR and CDR2 FQNEAQ (reference sequence). The CDR3 DNA sequence: TGTGCCAGCAGCCCTGGACCCCCCGGAGTATACACGGTTACGCAGTATTTT. Its protein product is CASSPGPPGVYTVTQYF.

In its sample, this clonotype was seen many times. The CDR3 loop reads CAWSWGQGIYNEQFF. The CDR3 coding sequence is TGTGCCTGGAGTTGGGGACAGGGGATCTACAATGAGCAGTTCTTC. The rearrangement joins TRBV30 to TRBJ2-1, with 10 nucleotides matching TRBD1. After removal of 2 bases from V and 3 bases from J, the junction contained 4 bases not matched to a gene. The CDR3 extends over 15 amino acids. The germline CDR1 and CDR2 sequences are GTSNPN and SVGIG (reference sequence).

This clonotype was found many times. This chain links TRBV30 with TRBJ1-1; D is undetermined. Germline V gene sequence: CDR1 GTSNPN, CDR2 SVGIG (reference sequence). With 0 bases removed from V and 0 bases from J, the gap between germline ends came to 8 bases. This CDR3 spans 14 amino acids. As DNA, the CDR3 is TGTGCCTGGAGTGTAGACTCCCTGAACACTGAAGCTTTCTTT. This encodes CAWSVDSLNTEAFF.